One and the same sample provided the 8 T cell receptor beta chains below, sequenced in a study of regulatory T cells in long-lasting Graves disease. iRepertoire HTBI primers and Arm-PCR of CDR3 regions built TCR beta libraries. From the multiplex PCR reads, TCRdb called clonotypes with MiXCR, one entry per CDR3 protein. The table includes some 500,000 distinct CDR3 sequences, about 14% detected once. Time point described: newly diagnosed GD, antithyroid drugs for less than 3 months. Preparation of the TCR library used RNA extracted from PBMCs. The same data also went into a second study, on T cells in Graves' hyperthyroidism and ophthalmopathy.

This material consisted of peripheral blood mononuclear cells (PBMCs), taken at new diagnosis, from a patient treated with antithyroid drugs. All receptors derive from a man aged 30 to 45 with Graves disease.

The chain carries TRBV11-2 and TRBJ2-7; TRBD2 aligns across 9 bases. There are 17 residues in the CDR3. Trimming cost V 3 bases and J 0 bases; bases outside gene matches: 9. Germline CDR1 reads SGHAT; CDR2 reads FQNNGV. CDR3 amino acids: CASSFVAGDTSSYEQYF. The CDR3 nucleotides read TGTGCCAGCAGCTTCGTAGCGGGGGATACTAGCTCCTACGAGCAGTACTTC. Filled out from reference TRBV11-2 and TRBJ2-7, the complete variable domain reads EAGVAQSPRYKIIEKRQSVAFWCNPISGHATLYWYQQILGQGPKLLIQFQNNGVVDDSQLPKDRFSAERLKGVDSTLKIQPAKLEDSAVYLCASSFVAGDTSSYEQYFGPGTRLTVT.

This clonotype was seen repeatedly, ten times or more. The chain is built from TRBV20-1 and TRBJ1-1; 9 nucleotides agree with TRBD1. The J segment lost 3 bases and the V segment lost 1 base, leaving 9 bases of the junction unmatched. Looked up from germline, CDR1 is DFQATT and CDR2 is SNEGSKA (reference sequence). The CDR3 runs 16 residues. The DNA for the CDR3 is TGCAGTGCTAGAGCTTTCATCCGGGACAGGGACACTGAAGCTTTCTTT. This translates into CSARAFIRDRDTEAFF.

This clonotype was counted a few times. The chain links TRBV15 to TRBJ2-7; unclear D gene. The CDR3 length is 13 residues. Germline assignment: CDR1 LNHNV and CDR2 YYDKDF (reference sequence). Deletions cut 0 bases from V and 3 bases from J, with 6 bases between. The CDR3 is CATSRDRSYEQYF. The CDR3 DNA sequence: TGTGCCACCAGCAGAGATCGGAGCTACGAGCAGTACTTC.

In this sample, this clonotype turned up many times. A junction end diverges from the germline sequence, so it may reflect a read error. This chain joins TRBV5-1 and TRBJ1-5; a weak D match, TRBD1 (6 bases). This CDR3 contains 16 residues. Germline values: CDR1 SGHRS, CDR2 YFSETQ. CDR3 nucleotide sequence: TGTGCCAGCAGCTCGGACAGACCTTATAGCAATCAGCCCCAGCATTTT. This codes for CASSSDRPYSNQPQHF.

There are many counts of this clonotype. V and J are TRBV10-3 and TRBJ1-1, with D possibly TRBD1 on 5 matching bases. There are 13 residues in the CDR3. Germline assignment: CDR1 ENHRY and CDR2 SYGVKD. V lost 6 bases to trimming and J lost 1 base, with 9 bases between them. Here the CDR3 reads CAISGAENTEAFF. DNA of the CDR3: TGTGCCATCAGCGGGGCCGAGAACACTGAAGCTTTCTTT.

This clonotype was counted ten times or more. V usage is TRBV5-1 and J usage is TRBJ2-1, with 10 positions matching TRBD2. Germline CDR1 and CDR2: SGHRS and YFSETQ. The CDR3 consists of 15 residues. Trimming removed 5 bases from V and 8 bases from J; junction bases left unmatched: 10. The CDR3 sequence is CASRLISSGSDEQFF. DNA for the CDR3: TGCGCCAGCAGGCTAATCTCTAGCGGGAGCGATGAGCAGTTCTTC.

Many counts were recorded for this clonotype. The chain couples TRBV10-3 to TRBJ1-1; D remains unclear. The CDR3 runs 12 residues. The V end was cut by 3 bases, the J end by 1 base, with 3 bases between. Germline loops: CDR1 ENHRY, CDR2 SYGVKD. CDR3 amino acids: CAISDPNTEAFF. In DNA, the CDR3 is TGTGCCATCAGTGACCCGAACACTGAAGCTTTCTTT.

The sample holds many counts of this clonotype. V and J are TRBV10-3 and TRBJ2-1; 10 nucleotides agree with TRBD2. The CDR3 runs to 16 residues. The germline V gene has CDR1 ENHRY and CDR2 SYGVKD. J lost 7 bases, V lost 0 bases, and 6 bases had no gene match. Written as DNA, the CDR3 is TGTGCCATCAGTGAGTCAAGCGGGAGGGTTAGGAATGAGCAGTTCTTC. The encoded protein is CAISESSGRVRNEQFF.